This TCR beta chain was captured by sequencing in a study of T-cell reconstitution after alpha-beta-depleted transplantation in children. The CDR3 is 12 amino acids. The J segment lost 3 bases and the V segment lost 6 bases, leaving 2 bases of the junction unmatched. CDR1 and CDR2 from the germline V gene are SNHLY and FYNNEI. As it was prepared, the TCRbeta library received unique molecular identifiers. One entry per CDR3 protein results from TCRdb running MiXCR on the PCR reads. The table has 700,000 to 950,000 distinct CDR3 sequences, 16% seen once. V usage is TRBV2 and J usage is TRBJ2-7, with 7 bases identical to TRBD2. This TCR was recovered from a male patient younger than 18 who had a stem cell transplant for acute lymphoblastic leukemia, so the T cells may come from the graft donor. The material sequenced was PBMCs, mostly from graft donor cells, taken 360 days after TCRalphabeta/CD19-depleted stem cell transplant. CDR3 protein: CASRGLVYEQYF. The CDR3, as DNA: TGTGCCAGCAGAGGACTAGTCTACGAGCAGTACTTC.